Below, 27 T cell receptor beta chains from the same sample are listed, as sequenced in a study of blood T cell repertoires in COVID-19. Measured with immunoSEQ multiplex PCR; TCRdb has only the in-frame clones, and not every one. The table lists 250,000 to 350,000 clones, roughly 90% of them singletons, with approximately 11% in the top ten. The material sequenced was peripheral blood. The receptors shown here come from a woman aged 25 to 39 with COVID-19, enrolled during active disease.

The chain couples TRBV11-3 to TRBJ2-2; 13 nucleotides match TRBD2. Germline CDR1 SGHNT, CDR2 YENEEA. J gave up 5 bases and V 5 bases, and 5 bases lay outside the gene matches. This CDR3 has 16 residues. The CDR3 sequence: CASSGRLAGGTGELFF. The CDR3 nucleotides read TGTGCCAGCAGCGGCAGACTAGCGGGGGGAACCGGGGAGCTGTTTTTT. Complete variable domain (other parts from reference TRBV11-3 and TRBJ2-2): EAGVVQSPRYKIIEKKQPVAFWCNPISGHNTLYWYLQNLGQGPELLIRYENEEAVDDSQLPKDRFSAERLKGVDSTLKIQPAELGDSAVYLCASSGRLAGGTGELFFGEGSRLTVL.

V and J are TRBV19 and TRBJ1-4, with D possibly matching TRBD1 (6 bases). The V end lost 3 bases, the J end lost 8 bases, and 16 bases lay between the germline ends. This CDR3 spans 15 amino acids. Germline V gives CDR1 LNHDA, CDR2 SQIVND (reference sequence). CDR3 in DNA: TGTGCCAGTAGTATGGATGACAGGCCGACCGAAAAACTGTTTTTT. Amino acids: CASSMDDRPTEKLFF.

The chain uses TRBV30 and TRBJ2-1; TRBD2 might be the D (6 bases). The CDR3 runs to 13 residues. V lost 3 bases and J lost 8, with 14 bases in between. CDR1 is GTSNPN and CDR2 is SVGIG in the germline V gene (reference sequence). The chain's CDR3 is CAWRRDLDDEQFF. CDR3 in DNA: TGTGCCTGGAGGCGGGACTTAGACGATGAGCAGTTCTTC.

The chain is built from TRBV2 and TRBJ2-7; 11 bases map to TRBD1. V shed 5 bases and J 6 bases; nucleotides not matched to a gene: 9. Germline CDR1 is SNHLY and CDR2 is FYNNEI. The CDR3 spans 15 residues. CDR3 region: CASSRRDRGVGEQYF. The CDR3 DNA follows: TGTGCCAGCAGTCGCCGGGACAGGGGGGTTGGCGAGCAGTACTTC.

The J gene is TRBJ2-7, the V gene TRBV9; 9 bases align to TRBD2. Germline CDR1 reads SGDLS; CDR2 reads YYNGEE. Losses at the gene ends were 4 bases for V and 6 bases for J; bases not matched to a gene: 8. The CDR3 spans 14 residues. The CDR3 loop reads CASSTSGLASEQYF. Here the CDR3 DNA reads TGTGCCAGCAGCACCTCGGGACTAGCTTCCGAGCAGTACTTC.

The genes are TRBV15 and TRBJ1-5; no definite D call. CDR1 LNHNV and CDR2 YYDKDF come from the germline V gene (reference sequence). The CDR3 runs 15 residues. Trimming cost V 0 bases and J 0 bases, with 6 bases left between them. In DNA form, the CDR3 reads TGTGCCACCAGCAGAGATATGGCTAGCAATCAGCCCCAGCATTTT. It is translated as CATSRDMASNQPQHF.

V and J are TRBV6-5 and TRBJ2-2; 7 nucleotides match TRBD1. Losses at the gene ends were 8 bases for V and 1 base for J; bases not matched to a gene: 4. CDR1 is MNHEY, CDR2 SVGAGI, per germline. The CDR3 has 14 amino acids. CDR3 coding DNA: TGTGCCAGCGGGACAGAACTGAACACCGGGGAGCTGTTTTTT. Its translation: CASGTELNTGELFF.

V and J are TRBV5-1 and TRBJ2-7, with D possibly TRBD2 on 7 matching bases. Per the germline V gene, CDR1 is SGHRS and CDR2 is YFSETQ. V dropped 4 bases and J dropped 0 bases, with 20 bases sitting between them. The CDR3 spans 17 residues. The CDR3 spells CASSRGGGRAVSYEQYF. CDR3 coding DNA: TGCGCCAGCAGCAGAGGGGGAGGGCGGGCGGTCTCCTACGAGCAGTACTTC.

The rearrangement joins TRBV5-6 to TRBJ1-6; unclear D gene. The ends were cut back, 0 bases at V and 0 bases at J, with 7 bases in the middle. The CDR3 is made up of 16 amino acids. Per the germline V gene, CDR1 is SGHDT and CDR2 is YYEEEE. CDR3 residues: CASSLAGFSYNSPLHF. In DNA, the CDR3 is TGTGCCAGCAGCTTGGCGGGGTTCTCCTATAATTCACCCCTCCACTTT.

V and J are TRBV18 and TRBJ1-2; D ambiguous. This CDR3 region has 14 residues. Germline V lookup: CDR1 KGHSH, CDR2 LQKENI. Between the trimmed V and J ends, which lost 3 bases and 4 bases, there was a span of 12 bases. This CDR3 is CASSPPLDPYGYTF. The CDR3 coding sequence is TGTGCCAGCTCACCCCCGCTAGACCCCTATGGCTACACCTTC.

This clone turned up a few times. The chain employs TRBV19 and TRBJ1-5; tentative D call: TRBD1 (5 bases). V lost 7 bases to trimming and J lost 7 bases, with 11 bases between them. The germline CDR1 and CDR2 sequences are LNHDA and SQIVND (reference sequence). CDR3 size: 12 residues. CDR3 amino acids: CASKTGGQPQHF. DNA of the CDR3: TGTGCCAGTAAGACCGGGGGGCAGCCCCAGCATTTT.

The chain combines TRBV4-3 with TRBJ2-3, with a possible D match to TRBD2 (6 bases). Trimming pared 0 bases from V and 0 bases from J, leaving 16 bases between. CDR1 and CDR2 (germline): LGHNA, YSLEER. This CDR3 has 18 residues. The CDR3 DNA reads TGCGCCAGCAGCCAAGAGGGCACGGGGAGCGGGAGCACAGATACGCAGTATTTT. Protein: CASSQEGTGSGSTDTQYF.

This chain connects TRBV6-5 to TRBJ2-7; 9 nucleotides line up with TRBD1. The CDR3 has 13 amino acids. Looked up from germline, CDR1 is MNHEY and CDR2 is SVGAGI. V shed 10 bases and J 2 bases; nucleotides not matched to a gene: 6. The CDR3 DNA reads TGTGCCACCTCCGGGACAGGGACCTACGAGCAGTACTTC. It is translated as CATSGTGTYEQYF.

The CDR3 loop is CASSVAQGTTGELFF. The CDR3, as DNA: TGTGCCAGCAGCGTAGCACAGGGGACCACCGGGGAGCTGTTTTTT. The rearrangement links TRBV9 to TRBJ2-2, with 7 bases fitting TRBD1. With V trimmed by 0 bases and J by 4 bases, 3 bases remained unmatched. CDR3 length: 15 amino acids. Germline V gene lookup returns CDR1 SGDLS and CDR2 YYNGEE. Filled out from reference TRBV9 and TRBJ2-2, the complete variable domain reads DSGVTQTPKHLITATGQRVTLRCSPRSGDLSVYWYQQSLDQGLQFLIQYYNGEERAKGNILERFSAQQFPDLHSELNLSSLELGDSALYFCASSVAQGTTGELFFGEGSRLTVL.

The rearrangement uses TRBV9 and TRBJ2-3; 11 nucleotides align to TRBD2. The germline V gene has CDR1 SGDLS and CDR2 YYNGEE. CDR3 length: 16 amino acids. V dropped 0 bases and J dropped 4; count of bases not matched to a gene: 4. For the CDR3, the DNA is TGTGCCAGCAGCGTAGATAGCGGGAGGGGTCCAGATACGCAGTATTTT. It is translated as CASSVDSGRGPDTQYF.

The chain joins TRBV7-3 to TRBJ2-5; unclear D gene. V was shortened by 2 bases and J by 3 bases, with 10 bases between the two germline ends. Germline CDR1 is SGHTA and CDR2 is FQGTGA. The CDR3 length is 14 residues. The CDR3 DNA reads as TGTGCCAGCAGCTTATACACAGATAAAGAGACCCAGTACTTC. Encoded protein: CASSLYTDKETQYF.

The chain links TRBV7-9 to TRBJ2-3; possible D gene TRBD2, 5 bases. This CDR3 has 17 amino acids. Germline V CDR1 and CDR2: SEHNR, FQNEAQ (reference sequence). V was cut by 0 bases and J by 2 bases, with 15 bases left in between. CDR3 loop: CASSLAKPGSATDTQYF. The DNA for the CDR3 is TGTGCCAGCAGCTTAGCTAAGCCGGGATCCGCCACAGATACGCAGTATTTT.

CDR3 nucleotides: TGTGCCACCAGTAACGCCCCGGGACAGGGGGATTACGAGCAGTACTTC. Its translation is CATSNAPGQGDYEQYF. V usage is TRBV24-1 and J usage is TRBJ2-7; 11 bases are a match to TRBD1. The length of the CDR3 is 16 residues. With 6 bases clipped from V and 4 bases from J, the junction kept 10 bases outside the gene matches. Germline V CDR1 and CDR2: KGHDR, SFDVKD.

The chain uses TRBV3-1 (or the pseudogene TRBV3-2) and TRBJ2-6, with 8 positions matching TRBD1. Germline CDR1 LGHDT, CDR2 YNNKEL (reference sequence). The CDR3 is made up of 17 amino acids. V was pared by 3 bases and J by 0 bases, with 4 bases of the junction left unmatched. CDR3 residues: CASSQGQVASGANVLTF. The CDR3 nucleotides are TGTGCCAGCAGCCAGGGACAGGTGGCCTCTGGGGCCAACGTCCTGACTTTC.

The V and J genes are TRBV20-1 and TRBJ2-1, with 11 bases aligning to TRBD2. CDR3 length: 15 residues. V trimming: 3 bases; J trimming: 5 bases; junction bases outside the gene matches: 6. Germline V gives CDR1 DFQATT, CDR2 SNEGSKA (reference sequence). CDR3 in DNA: TGCAGTGCTAGTGCAACTAGCGGGAGAAACAATGAGCAGTTCTTC. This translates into CSASATSGRNNEQFF.

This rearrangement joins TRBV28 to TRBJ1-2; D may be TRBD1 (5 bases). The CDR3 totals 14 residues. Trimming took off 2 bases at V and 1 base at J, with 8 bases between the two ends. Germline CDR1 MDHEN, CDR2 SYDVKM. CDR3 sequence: CASSLGAVNYGYTF. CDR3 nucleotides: TGTGCCAGCAGTTTAGGGGCAGTTAACTATGGCTACACCTTC.

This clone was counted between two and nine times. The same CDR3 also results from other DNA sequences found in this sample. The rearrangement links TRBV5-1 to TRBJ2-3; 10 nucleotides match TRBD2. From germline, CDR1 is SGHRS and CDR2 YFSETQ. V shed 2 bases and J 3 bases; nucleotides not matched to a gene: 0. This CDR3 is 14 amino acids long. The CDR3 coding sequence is TGCGCCAGCAGCTTAGCGGGAGGGACAGATACGCAGTATTTT. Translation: CASSLAGGTDTQYF.

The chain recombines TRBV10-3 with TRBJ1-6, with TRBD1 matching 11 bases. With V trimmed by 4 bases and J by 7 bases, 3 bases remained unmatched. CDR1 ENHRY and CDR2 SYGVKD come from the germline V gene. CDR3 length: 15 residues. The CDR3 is CAISGTGGQNSPLHF. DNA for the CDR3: TGTGCCATCAGTGGGACAGGGGGCCAAAATTCACCCCTCCACTTT.

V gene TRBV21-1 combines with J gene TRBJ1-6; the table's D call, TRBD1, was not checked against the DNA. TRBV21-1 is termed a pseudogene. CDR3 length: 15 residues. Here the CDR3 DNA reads TGTGCCAGCAGCAGACAGGGGGCCGTTAATTCACCCCTCCACTTT. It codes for CASSRQGAVNSPLHF.

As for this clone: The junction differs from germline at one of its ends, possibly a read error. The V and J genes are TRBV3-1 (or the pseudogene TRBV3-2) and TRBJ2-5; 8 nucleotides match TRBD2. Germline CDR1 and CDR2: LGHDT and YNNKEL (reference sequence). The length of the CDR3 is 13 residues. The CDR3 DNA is TGTGCCAGCGGCCAGCGGGAGCAAGAGACCCAGTACTTC. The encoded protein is CASGQREQETQYF.

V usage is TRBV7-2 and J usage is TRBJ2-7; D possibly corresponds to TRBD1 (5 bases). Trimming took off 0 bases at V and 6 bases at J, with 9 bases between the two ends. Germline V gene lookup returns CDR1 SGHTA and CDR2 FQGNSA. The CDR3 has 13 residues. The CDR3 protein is CASSLASGFEQYF. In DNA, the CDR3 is TGTGCCAGCAGCTTAGCTTCAGGGTTCGAGCAGTACTTC.

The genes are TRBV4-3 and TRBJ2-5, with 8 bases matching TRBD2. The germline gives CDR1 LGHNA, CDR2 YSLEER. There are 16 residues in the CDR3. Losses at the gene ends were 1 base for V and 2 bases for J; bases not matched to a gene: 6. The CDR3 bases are TGCGCCAGCAGCCAAGCAATCGGGAGGGGGCAAGAGACCCAGTACTTC. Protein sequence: CASSQAIGRGQETQYF.